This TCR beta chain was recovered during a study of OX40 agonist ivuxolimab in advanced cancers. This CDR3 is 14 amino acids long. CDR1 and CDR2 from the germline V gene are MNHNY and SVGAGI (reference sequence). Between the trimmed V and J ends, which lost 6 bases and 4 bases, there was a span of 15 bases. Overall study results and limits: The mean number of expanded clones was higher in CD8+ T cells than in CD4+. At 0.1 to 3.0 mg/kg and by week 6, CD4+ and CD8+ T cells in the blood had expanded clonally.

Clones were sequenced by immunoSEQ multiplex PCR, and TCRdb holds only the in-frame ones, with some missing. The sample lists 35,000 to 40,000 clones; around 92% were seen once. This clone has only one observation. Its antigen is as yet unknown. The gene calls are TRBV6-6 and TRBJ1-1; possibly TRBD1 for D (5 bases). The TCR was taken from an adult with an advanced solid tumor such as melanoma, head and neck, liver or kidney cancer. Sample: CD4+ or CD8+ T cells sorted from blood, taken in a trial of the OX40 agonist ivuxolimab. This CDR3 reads CASSHRGGSTEAFF. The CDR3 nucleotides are TGTGCCAGCAGCCACCGTGGGGGGAGCACTGAAGCTTTCTTT.